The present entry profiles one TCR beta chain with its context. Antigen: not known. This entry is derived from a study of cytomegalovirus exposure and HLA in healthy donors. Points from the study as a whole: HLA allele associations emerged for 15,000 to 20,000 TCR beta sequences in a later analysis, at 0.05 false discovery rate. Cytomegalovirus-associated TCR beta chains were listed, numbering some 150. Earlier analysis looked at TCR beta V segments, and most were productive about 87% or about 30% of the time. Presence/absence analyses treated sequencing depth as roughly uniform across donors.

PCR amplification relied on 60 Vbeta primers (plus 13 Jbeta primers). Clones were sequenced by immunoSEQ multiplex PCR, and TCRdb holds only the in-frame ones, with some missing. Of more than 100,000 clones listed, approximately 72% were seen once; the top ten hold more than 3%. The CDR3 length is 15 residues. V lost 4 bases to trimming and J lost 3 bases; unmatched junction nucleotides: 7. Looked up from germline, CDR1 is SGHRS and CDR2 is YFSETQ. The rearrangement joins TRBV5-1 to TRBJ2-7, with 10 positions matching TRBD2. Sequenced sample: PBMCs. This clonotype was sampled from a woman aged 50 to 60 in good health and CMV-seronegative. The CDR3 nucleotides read TGCGCCAGCAGCCCAACTAGCGGGGTTGACTACGAGCAGTACTTC. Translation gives CASSPTSGVDYEQYF.